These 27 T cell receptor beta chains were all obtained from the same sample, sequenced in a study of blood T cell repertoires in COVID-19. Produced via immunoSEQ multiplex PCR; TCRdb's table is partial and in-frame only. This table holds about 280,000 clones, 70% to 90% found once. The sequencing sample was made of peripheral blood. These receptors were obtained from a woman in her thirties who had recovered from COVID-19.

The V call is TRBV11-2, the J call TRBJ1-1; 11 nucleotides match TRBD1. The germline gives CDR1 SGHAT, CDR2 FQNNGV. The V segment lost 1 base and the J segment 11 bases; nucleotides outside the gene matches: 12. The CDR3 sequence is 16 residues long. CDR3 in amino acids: CASSLGGQGAAGGAFF. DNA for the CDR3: TGTGCCAGCAGCTTAGGAGGACAGGGGGCGGCGGGTGGCGCTTTCTTT.

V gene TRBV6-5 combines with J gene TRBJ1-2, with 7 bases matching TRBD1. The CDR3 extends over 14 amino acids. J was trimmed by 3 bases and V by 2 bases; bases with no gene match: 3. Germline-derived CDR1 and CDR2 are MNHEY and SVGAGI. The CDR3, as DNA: TGTGCCAGCAGTTACCGGGACAGAGACTATGGCTACACCTTC. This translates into CASSYRDRDYGYTF.

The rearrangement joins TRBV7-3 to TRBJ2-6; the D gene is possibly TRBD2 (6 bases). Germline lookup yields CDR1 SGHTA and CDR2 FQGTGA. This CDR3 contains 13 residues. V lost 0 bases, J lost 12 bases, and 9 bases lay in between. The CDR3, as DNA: TGTGCCAGCAGCTTAACGGGGGGAGGCGTCCTGACTTTC. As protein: CASSLTGGGVLTF.

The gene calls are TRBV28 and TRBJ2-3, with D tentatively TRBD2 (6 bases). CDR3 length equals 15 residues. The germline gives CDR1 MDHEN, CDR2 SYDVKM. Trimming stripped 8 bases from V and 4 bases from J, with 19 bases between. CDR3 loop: CASVYSRRASDTQYF. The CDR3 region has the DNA TGTGCCAGCGTATACAGCCGGAGGGCCTCAGATACGCAGTATTTT.

The CDR3: CASSQASSGAPYTQYF. The CDR3 DNA reads as TGCGCCAGCAGCCAAGCGTCTAGCGGGGCCCCATATACGCAGTATTTT. The chain has TRBV4-1 and TRBJ2-3, with TRBD2 identical over 9 bases. This CDR3 contains 16 residues. With 1 base clipped from V and 7 bases from J, the junction kept 9 bases outside the gene matches. Germline loops: CDR1 MGHRA, CDR2 YSYEKL.

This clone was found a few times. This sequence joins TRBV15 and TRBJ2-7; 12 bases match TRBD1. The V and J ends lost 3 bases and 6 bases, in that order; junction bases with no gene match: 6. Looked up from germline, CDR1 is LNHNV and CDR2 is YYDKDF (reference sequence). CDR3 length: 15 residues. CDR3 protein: CATSRPGQGASEQYF. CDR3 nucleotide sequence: TGTGCCACCAGCAGGCCGGGACAGGGGGCGTCCGAGCAGTACTTC.

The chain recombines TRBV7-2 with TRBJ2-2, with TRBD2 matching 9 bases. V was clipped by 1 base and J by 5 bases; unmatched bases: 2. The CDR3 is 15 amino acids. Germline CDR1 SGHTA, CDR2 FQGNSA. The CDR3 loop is CASSLVAGGTGELFF. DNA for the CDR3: TGTGCCAGCAGCTTAGTGGCGGGGGGGACCGGGGAGCTGTTTTTT.

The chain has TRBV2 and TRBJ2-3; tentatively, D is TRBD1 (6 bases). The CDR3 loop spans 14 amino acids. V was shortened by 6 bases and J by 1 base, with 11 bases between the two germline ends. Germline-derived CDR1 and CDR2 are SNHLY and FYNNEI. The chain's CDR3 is CASRPTGGTDTQYF. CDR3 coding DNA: TGTGCCAGCAGACCGACAGGAGGCACAGATACGCAGTATTTT.

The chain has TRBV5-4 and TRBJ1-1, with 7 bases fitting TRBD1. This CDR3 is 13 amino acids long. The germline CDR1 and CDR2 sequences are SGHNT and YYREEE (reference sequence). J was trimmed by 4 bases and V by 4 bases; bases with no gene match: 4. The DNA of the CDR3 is TGTGCCAGCAGCAGACAGGGTTTCACTGAAGCTTTCTTT. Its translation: CASSRQGFTEAFF.

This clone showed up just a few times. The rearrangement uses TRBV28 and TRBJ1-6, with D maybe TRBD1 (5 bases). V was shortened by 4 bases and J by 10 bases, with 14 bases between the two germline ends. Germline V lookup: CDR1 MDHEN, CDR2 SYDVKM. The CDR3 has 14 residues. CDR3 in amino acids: CASSSIRGGSPLHF. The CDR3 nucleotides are TGTGCCAGCAGTTCGATCCGGGGGGGATCACCCCTCCACTTT.

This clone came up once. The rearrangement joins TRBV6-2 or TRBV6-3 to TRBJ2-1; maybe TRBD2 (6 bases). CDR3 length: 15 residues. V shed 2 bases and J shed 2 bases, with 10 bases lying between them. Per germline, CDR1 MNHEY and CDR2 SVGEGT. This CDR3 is CASSYTGVAYNEQFF. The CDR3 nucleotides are TGTGCCAGCAGTTACACGGGAGTCGCCTACAATGAGCAGTTCTTC.

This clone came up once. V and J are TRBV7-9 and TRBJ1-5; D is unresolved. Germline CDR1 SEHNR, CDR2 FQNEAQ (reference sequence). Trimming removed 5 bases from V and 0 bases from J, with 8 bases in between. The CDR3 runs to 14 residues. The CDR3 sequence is CASSLANSNQPQHF. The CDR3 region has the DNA TGTGCCAGCAGCCTTGCTAATAGCAATCAGCCCCAGCATTTT.

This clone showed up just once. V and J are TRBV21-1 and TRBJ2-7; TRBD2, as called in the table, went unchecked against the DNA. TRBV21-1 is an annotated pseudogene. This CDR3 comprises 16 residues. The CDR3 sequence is CASSAKGLAEHYEQYF. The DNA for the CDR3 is TGTGCCAGCAGCGCTAAGGGACTAGCGGAGCACTACGAGCAGTACTTC.

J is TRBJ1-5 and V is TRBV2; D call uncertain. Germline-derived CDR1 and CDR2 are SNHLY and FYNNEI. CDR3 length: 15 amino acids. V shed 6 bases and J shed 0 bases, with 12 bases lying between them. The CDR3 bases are TGTGCCAGCAGCTCAGCACAGAATAGCAATCAGCCCCAGCATTTT. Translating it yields CASSSAQNSNQPQHF.

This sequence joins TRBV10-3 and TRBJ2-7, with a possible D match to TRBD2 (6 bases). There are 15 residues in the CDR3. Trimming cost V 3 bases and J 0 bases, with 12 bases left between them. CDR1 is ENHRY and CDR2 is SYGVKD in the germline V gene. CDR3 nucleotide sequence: TGTGCCATCAGTGATAGGAGCGGGTACTCCTACGAGCAGTACTTC. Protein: CAISDRSGYSYEQYF.

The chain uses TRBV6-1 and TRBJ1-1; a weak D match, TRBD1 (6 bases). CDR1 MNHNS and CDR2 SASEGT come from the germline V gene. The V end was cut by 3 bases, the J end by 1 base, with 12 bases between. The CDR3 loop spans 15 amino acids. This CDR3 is CASSEEGGWNTEAFF. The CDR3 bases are TGTGCCAGCAGTGAGGAGGGGGGGTGGAACACTGAAGCTTTCTTT.

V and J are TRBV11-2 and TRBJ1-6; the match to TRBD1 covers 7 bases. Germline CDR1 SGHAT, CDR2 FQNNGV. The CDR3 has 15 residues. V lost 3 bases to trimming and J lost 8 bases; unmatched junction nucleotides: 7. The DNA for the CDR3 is TGTGCCAGCAGCTTGTCTGGGACAGAGGATTCACCCCTCCACTTT. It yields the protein CASSLSGTEDSPLHF.

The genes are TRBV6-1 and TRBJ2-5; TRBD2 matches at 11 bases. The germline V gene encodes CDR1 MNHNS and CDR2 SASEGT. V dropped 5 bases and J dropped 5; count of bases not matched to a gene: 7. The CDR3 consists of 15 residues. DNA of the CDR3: TGTGCCAGCAGTTCCCTAGCGGGAGGAGGTGAGACCCAGTACTTC. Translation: CASSSLAGGGETQYF.

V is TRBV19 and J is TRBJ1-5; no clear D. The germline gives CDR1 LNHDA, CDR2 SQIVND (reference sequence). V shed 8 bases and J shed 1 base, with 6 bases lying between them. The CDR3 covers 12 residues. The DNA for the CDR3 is TGTGCCAGTGGAGGGAGCAATCAGCCCCAGCATTTT. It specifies CASGGSNQPQHF.

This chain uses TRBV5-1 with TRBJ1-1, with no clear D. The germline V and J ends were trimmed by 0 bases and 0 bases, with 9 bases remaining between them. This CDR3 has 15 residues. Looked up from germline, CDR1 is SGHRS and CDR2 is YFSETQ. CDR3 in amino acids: CASSLGGGLNTEAFF. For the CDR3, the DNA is TGCGCCAGCAGCTTGGGAGGCGGGCTGAACACTGAAGCTTTCTTT.

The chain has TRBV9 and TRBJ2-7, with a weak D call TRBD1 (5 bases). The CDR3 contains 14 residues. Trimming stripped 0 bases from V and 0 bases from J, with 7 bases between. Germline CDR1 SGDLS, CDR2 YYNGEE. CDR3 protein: CASSVVGHSYEQYF. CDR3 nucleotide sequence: TGTGCCAGCAGCGTAGTTGGACACTCCTACGAGCAGTACTTC. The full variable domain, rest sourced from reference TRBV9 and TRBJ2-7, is DSGVTQTPKHLITATGQRVTLRCSPRSGDLSVYWYQQSLDQGLQFLIQYYNGEERAKGNILERFSAQQFPDLHSELNLSSLELGDSALYFCASSVVGHSYEQYFGPGTRLTVT.

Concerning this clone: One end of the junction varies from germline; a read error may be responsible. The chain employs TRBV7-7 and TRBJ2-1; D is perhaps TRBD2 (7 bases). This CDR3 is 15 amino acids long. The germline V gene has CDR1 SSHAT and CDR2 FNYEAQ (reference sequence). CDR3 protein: CASSLGLGGAGEQFF. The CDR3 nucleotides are TGTGCTAGCAGCTTGGGCCTGGGGGGGGCAGGTGAGCAGTTCTTC.

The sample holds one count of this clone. The CDR3 nucleotides read TGTGCCAGCAGTAGACTAGCGGGGGGCTACAATGAGCAGTTCTTC. Protein sequence: CASSRLAGGYNEQFF. The chain has TRBV2 and TRBJ2-1, with 13 bases identical to TRBD2. From germline, CDR1 is SNHLY and CDR2 FYNNEI. V gave up 5 bases and J gave up 3 bases; unmatched junction bases: 1. This CDR3 spans 15 amino acids.

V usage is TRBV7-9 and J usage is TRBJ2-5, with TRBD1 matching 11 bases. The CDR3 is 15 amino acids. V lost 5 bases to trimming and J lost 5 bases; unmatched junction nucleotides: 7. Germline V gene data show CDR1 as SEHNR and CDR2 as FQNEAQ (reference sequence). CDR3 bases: TGTGCCAGCAGCCTGACCGGGACAGGGGGGGAGACCCAGTACTTC. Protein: CASSLTGTGGETQYF.

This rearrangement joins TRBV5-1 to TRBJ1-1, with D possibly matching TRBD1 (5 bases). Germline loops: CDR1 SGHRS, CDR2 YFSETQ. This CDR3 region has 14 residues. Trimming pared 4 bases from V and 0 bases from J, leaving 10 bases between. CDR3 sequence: CASSGDSMNTEAFF. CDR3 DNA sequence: TGCGCCAGCAGCGGAGACAGCATGAACACTGAAGCTTTCTTT. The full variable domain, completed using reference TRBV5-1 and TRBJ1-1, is KAGVTQTPRYLIKTRGQQVTLSCSPISGHRSVSWYQQTPGQGLQFLFEYFSETQRNKGNFPGRFSGRQFSNSRSEMNVSTLELGDSALYLCASSGDSMNTEAFFGQGTRLTVV.

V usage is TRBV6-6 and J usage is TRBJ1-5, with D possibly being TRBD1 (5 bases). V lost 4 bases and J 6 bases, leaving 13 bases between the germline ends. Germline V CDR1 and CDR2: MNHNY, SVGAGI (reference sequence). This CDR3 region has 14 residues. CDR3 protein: CASSSRESGQPQHF. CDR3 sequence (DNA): TGTGCCAGCAGTTCCAGGGAATCCGGTCAGCCCCAGCATTTT.

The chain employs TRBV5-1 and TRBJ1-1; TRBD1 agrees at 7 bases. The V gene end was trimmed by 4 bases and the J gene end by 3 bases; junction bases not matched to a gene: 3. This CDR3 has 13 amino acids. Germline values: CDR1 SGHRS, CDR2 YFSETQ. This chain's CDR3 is CASSVGQYTEAFF. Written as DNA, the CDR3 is TGCGCCAGCAGCGTGGGACAGTACACTGAAGCTTTCTTT.